Listed below are T cell receptor beta chains from one sample, sequenced in a study of blood T cell repertoires in COVID-19. Assay used: immunoSEQ multiplex PCR; TCRdb lists only in-frame clones, some missing. The data hold hundreds of thousands of clones, with around 87% observed a single time. The sample consisted of PBMCs or T cells enriched from blood (not recorded which). These receptors came from a man between 35 and 55 years old in a cohort exposed to, infected with or recovered from COVID-19 (not recorded which). The CDR3 runs from the conserved cysteine through the conserved F or W. Fields, in order: clone size, J gene, V gene, D gene, CDR3 protein, CDR3 DNA. The D gene is left open where the match is weak. Some rows mark clone size as missing; the rest say once, few, many or name a class of expanded clone.

abundance: -
j_gene: TRBJ1-6
v_gene: TRBV5-1
d_gene: -
CDR3aa: CASSPGSATNNSPLHF
CDR3nt: TGCGCCAGCAGCCCGGGGTCCGCTACGAATAATTCACCCCTCCACTTT

abundance: -
j_gene: TRBJ2-3
v_gene: TRBV11-2
d_gene: TRBD2
CDR3aa: CASSPLAGGIDTQYF
CDR3nt: TGTGCCAGCAGCCCCTTGGCGGGGGGGATAGATACGCAGTATTTT

abundance: -
j_gene: TRBJ1-2
v_gene: TRBV19
d_gene: -
CDR3aa: CASSAQFPNYGYTF
CDR3nt: TGTGCCAGTAGTGCACAGTTTCCGAACTATGGCTACACCTTC

abundance: -
j_gene: TRBJ2-7
v_gene: TRBV28
d_gene: TRBD1
CDR3aa: CASTRSNRGRGQYF
CDR3nt: TGTGCCAGCACCCGAAGTAACAGGGGGCGCGGGCAGTACTTC

abundance: -
j_gene: TRBJ1-1
v_gene: TRBV5-8
d_gene: -
CDR3aa: CASSWAGTTRKAFF
CDR3nt: TGTGCCAGCAGCTGGGCCGGGACAACGAGGAAAGCTTTCTTT

abundance: few
j_gene: TRBJ1-3
v_gene: TRBV28
d_gene: -
CDR3aa: CASSRAPGSGNTIYF
CDR3nt: TGTGCCAGCAGTCGTGCCCCAGGCTCTGGAAACACCATATATTTT

abundance: -
j_gene: TRBJ2-4
v_gene: TRBV29-1
d_gene: -
CDR3aa: CSVELAVWSGAKNIQYF
CDR3nt: TGCAGCGTTGAGTTGGCAGTCTGGTCGGGGGCCAAAAACATTCAGTACTTC

abundance: -
j_gene: TRBJ2-7
v_gene: TRBV28
d_gene: -
CDR3aa: CASSPAAPYEQYF
CDR3nt: TGTGCCAGCAGCCCAGCGGCCCCCTACGAGCAGTACTTC

abundance: -
j_gene: TRBJ2-7
v_gene: TRBV30
d_gene: -
CDR3aa: CAWRGYQRQIDEQYF
CDR3nt: TGTGCCTGGAGAGGGTATCAGAGACAGATCGACGAGCAGTACTTC

abundance: -
j_gene: TRBJ1-5
v_gene: TRBV13
d_gene: -
CDR3aa: CASSKQREGVGNQPQHF
CDR3nt: TGTGCCAGCAGCAAACAAAGGGAGGGGGTTGGCAATCAGCCCCAGCATTTT

abundance: -
j_gene: TRBJ2-7
v_gene: TRBV28
d_gene: TRBD2
CDR3aa: CASSLTSGSSYEQYF
CDR3nt: TGTGCCAGCAGCTTAACTAGCGGGAGTTCCTACGAGCAGTACTTC

abundance: -
j_gene: TRBJ2-7
v_gene: TRBV27
d_gene: TRBD2
CDR3aa: CASSVTAGGTSYEQYF
CDR3nt: TGTGCCAGCTCCGTCACAGCGGGAGGTACCTCCTACGAGCAGTACTTC

abundance: -
j_gene: TRBJ2-3
v_gene: TRBV2
d_gene: TRBD2
CDR3aa: CASSEGLAGTDTQYF
CDR3nt: TGTGCCAGCAGTGAAGGACTAGCGGGCACAGATACGCAGTATTTT

abundance: -
j_gene: TRBJ2-1
v_gene: TRBV7-2
d_gene: TRBD2
CDR3aa: CASSSDGTSGSHEQFF
CDR3nt: TGTGCCAGCAGCTCGGATGGGACTAGCGGGAGCCATGAGCAGTTCTTC

abundance: -
j_gene: TRBJ1-1
v_gene: TRBV10-3
d_gene: -
CDR3aa: CASTRVRSDTEAFF
CDR3nt: TGTGCCAGTACTAGGGTGCGGTCGGACACTGAAGCTTTCTTT

abundance: -
j_gene: TRBJ2-3
v_gene: TRBV30
d_gene: -
CDR3aa: CAWRGDRRGPDTQYF
CDR3nt: TGTGCCTGGAGGGGGGATAGGAGGGGTCCAGATACGCAGTATTTT

abundance: -
j_gene: TRBJ2-4
v_gene: TRBV5-1
d_gene: TRBD2
CDR3aa: CASRLLAGTKNIQYF
CDR3nt: TGCGCCAGCAGACTCCTAGCGGGGACCAAAAACATTCAGTACTTC

abundance: -
j_gene: TRBJ2-5
v_gene: TRBV15
d_gene: TRBD2
CDR3aa: CATSIGTSGTKQTQYF
CDR3nt: TGTGCCACCAGCATAGGGACTAGCGGGACGAAGCAGACCCAGTACTTC

abundance: -
j_gene: TRBJ1-2
v_gene: TRBV5-1
d_gene: TRBD1
CDR3aa: CASSLSTGGDNTF
CDR3nt: TGCGCCAGCAGCTTATCGACAGGGGGCGACAACACCTTC

abundance: -
j_gene: TRBJ1-1
v_gene: TRBV6-6
d_gene: TRBD1
CDR3aa: CASRHGQGLSTEAFF
CDR3nt: TGTGCCAGCAGACACGGACAGGGGCTAAGCACTGAAGCTTTCTTT

abundance: -
j_gene: TRBJ2-3
v_gene: TRBV4-1
d_gene: -
CDR3aa: CASSLRDSDVDTQYF
CDR3nt: TGCGCCAGCAGCCTCAGGGACTCGGATGTGGATACGCAGTATTTT

abundance: -
j_gene: TRBJ2-1
v_gene: TRBV2
d_gene: -
CDR3aa: CASGDNYNEQFF
CDR3nt: TGTGCCAGCGGGGACAATTACAATGAGCAGTTCTTC

abundance: -
j_gene: TRBJ2-3
v_gene: TRBV5-1
d_gene: -
CDR3aa: CASSDGASTDTQYF
CDR3nt: TGCGCCAGCAGCGACGGAGCTAGCACAGATACGCAGTATTTT

abundance: -
j_gene: TRBJ1-6
v_gene: TRBV27
d_gene: TRBD1
CDR3aa: CASGRDRVSSPLHF
CDR3nt: TGTGCCAGCGGCCGGGACAGGGTGAGTTCACCCCTCCACTTT

abundance: -
j_gene: TRBJ2-5
v_gene: TRBV18
d_gene: -
CDR3aa: CASSLQTGAQETQYF
CDR3nt: TGTGCCAGCTCACTTCAAACAGGAGCCCAAGAGACCCAGTACTTC

abundance: -
j_gene: TRBJ1-5
v_gene: TRBV11-2
d_gene: TRBD1
CDR3aa: CASSLGAGGRNQPQHF
CDR3nt: TGTGCCAGCAGCTTAGGGGCAGGGGGTCGCAATCAGCCCCAGCATTTT

abundance: -
j_gene: TRBJ2-7
v_gene: TRBV28
d_gene: -
CDR3aa: CASSLTFYEQYF
CDR3nt: TGTGCCAGCAGTTTAACTTTCTACGAGCAGTACTTC

abundance: -
j_gene: TRBJ1-2
v_gene: TRBV5-1
d_gene: TRBD1
CDR3aa: CASRTGTGTSGYTF
CDR3nt: TGCGCCAGCAGGACCGGGACAGGGACTAGTGGCTACACCTTC

abundance: -
j_gene: TRBJ2-7
v_gene: TRBV7-2
d_gene: -
CDR3aa: CASSSPGFEQYF
CDR3nt: TGTGCCAGCAGCTCCCCAGGGTTCGAGCAGTACTTC

abundance: few
j_gene: TRBJ1-2
v_gene: TRBV2
d_gene: -
CDR3aa: CASSEVGNGYTF
CDR3nt: TGTGCCAGCAGTGAAGTGGGCAATGGCTACACCTTC

abundance: -
j_gene: TRBJ1-4
v_gene: TRBV5-1
d_gene: -
CDR3aa: CASSGGDSYTPNEKLFF
CDR3nt: TGCGCCAGCAGCGGCGGTGATTCGTATACCCCGAATGAAAAACTGTTTTTT

abundance: -
j_gene: TRBJ2-1
v_gene: TRBV3-1/TRBV3-2
d_gene: -
CDR3aa: CASSQLQGRLGLDEQFF
CDR3nt: TGTGCCAGCAGCCAACTCCAGGGCCGGTTAGGTCTCGATGAGCAGTTCTTC

abundance: -
j_gene: TRBJ2-2
v_gene: TRBV5-4
d_gene: TRBD1
CDR3aa: CATLQGASGELFF
CDR3nt: TGTGCCACTTTACAGGGGGCCTCCGGGGAGCTGTTTTTT

abundance: once
j_gene: TRBJ1-6
v_gene: TRBV3-1/TRBV3-2
d_gene: -
CDR3aa: CASSQTPNLNSPLHF
CDR3nt: TGTGCCAGCAGCCAAACCCCCAATCTAAATTCACCCCTCCACTTT

abundance: -
j_gene: TRBJ2-7
v_gene: TRBV6-1
d_gene: -
CDR3aa: CASSEVDEQYF
CDR3nt: TGTGCCAGCAGTGAAGTCGACGAGCAGTACTTC

abundance: -
j_gene: TRBJ2-3
v_gene: TRBV13
d_gene: -
CDR3aa: CASTDSERYTDTQYF
CDR3nt: TGTGCCAGCACCGATTCCGAGCGGTACACAGATACGCAGTATTTT

abundance: -
j_gene: TRBJ2-4
v_gene: TRBV5-6
d_gene: -
CDR3aa: CASSGRLRIPNIQYF
CDR3nt: TGTGCCAGCAGCGGGAGACTTCGGATACCAAACATTCAGTACTTC

abundance: -
j_gene: TRBJ1-4
v_gene: TRBV5-1
d_gene: -
CDR3aa: CASSAGVASNEKLFF
CDR3nt: TGCGCCAGCAGCGCCGGGGTAGCCTCTAATGAAAAACTGTTTTTT

abundance: -
j_gene: TRBJ2-7
v_gene: TRBV18
d_gene: TRBD2
CDR3aa: CASSPEPILAGRHGYEQYF
CDR3nt: TGTGCCAGCTCACCAGAACCAATATTAGCGGGACGCCATGGGTACGAGCAGTACTTC

abundance: -
j_gene: TRBJ2-2
v_gene: TRBV28
d_gene: TRBD1
CDR3aa: CASSSRDRYTGELFF
CDR3nt: TGTGCCAGCAGTTCCCGGGACAGGTACACCGGGGAGCTGTTTTTT

abundance: -
j_gene: TRBJ2-3
v_gene: TRBV18
d_gene: TRBD1
CDR3aa: CASSPEDRPTTDTQYF
CDR3nt: TGTGCCAGCTCACCAGAGGACAGGCCTACGACAGATACGCAGTATTTT

abundance: -
j_gene: TRBJ2-7
v_gene: TRBV15
d_gene: TRBD2
CDR3aa: CATRGGSGEQYF
CDR3nt: TGTGCCACCAGGGGCGGGAGTGGTGAGCAGTACTTC

abundance: -
j_gene: TRBJ1-2
v_gene: TRBV10-3
d_gene: TRBD1
CDR3aa: CAIGTRQGANYGYTF
CDR3nt: TGTGCCATCGGCACCAGACAGGGAGCTAACTATGGCTACACCTTC

abundance: -
j_gene: TRBJ2-7
v_gene: TRBV5-1
d_gene: TRBD2
CDR3aa: CASSRVSIAGEAYEQYF
CDR3nt: TGCGCCAGCAGCCGGGTATCTATAGCGGGAGAAGCCTACGAGCAGTACTTC

abundance: -
j_gene: TRBJ2-4
v_gene: TRBV19
d_gene: -
CDR3aa: CASSIAGMGDGTKNIQYF
CDR3nt: TGTGCCAGTAGTATTGCAGGGATGGGCGATGGTACCAAAAACATTCAGTACTTC

abundance: -
j_gene: TRBJ1-4
v_gene: TRBV5-1
d_gene: -
CDR3aa: CASSGSPSTNEKLFF
CDR3nt: TGCGCCAGCAGTGGGAGTCCATCAACTAATGAAAAACTGTTTTTT

abundance: -
j_gene: TRBJ2-2
v_gene: TRBV19
d_gene: -
CDR3aa: CASREANTGELFF
CDR3nt: TGTGCCAGTCGCGAGGCGAACACCGGGGAGCTGTTTTTT

abundance: -
j_gene: TRBJ2-1
v_gene: TRBV6-5
d_gene: TRBD2
CDR3aa: CASSYSPSGGYNEQFF
CDR3nt: TGTGCCAGCAGTTACTCCCCTAGCGGGGGTTACAATGAGCAGTTCTTC

abundance: few
j_gene: TRBJ1-6
v_gene: TRBV7-6
d_gene: -
CDR3aa: CASSLEAGPKISYNSPLHF
CDR3nt: TGTGCCAGCAGCTTAGAGGCAGGCCCAAAAATCTCCTATAATTCACCCCTCCACTTT

abundance: -
j_gene: TRBJ1-2
v_gene: TRBV27
d_gene: TRBD1
CDR3aa: CASSPGQGGESYGYTF
CDR3nt: TGTGCCAGCAGTCCGGGACAGGGGGGAGAATCCTATGGCTACACCTTC

abundance: -
j_gene: TRBJ2-7
v_gene: TRBV19
d_gene: TRBD1
CDR3aa: CATSGRDRGYEQYF
CDR3nt: TGTGCCACCTCCGGCAGGGACAGGGGATACGAGCAGTACTTC

abundance: -
j_gene: TRBJ1-5
v_gene: TRBV18
d_gene: -
CDR3aa: CASSPRRYSNQPQHF
CDR3nt: TGTGCCAGCTCACCACGTCGGTATAGCAATCAGCCCCAGCATTTT

abundance: -
j_gene: TRBJ1-1
v_gene: TRBV5-1
d_gene: -
CDR3aa: CASSFDYREKTEAFF
CDR3nt: TGCGCCAGCAGCTTCGACTACAGGGAGAAAACTGAAGCTTTCTTT

abundance: -
j_gene: TRBJ2-6
v_gene: TRBV19
d_gene: -
CDR3aa: CASSPRPRGGDSGANVLTF
CDR3nt: TGTGCCAGTAGTCCGCGACCAAGAGGAGGTGACTCTGGGGCCAACGTCCTGACTTTC